These 6 T cell receptor beta chains came from one sample sequenced in a study of T cells in localized non-small cell lung cancer. Here immunoSEQ multiplex PCR was the method, and the copy in TCRdb shows in-frame clones only, minus some. The sample holds around 11,000 clones, 29% seen once. The source was lung tumor tissue, collected before any cancer treatment. The receptor source for this set is a man aged 40-75 years with stage I lung adenocarcinoma.

This clone was seen only once. CDR3 residues: CASSLGWDRFTDTQYF. CDR3 bases: TGCGCCAGCAGCTTGGGGTGGGACAGGTTCACAGATACGCAGTATTTT. The V and J genes are TRBV5-1 and TRBJ2-3, with 8 bases lining up with TRBD1. The CDR3 runs to 16 residues. Germline-derived CDR1 and CDR2 are SGHRS and YFSETQ. The V and J ends lost 0 bases and 2 bases, in that order; junction bases with no gene match: 5.

This clone showed up just a few times. CDR3: CASSLWDRDYGYTF. CDR3 bases: TGTGCCAGCAGCTTGTGGGACAGGGATTACGGCTACACCTTC. The V and J genes are TRBV11-3 and TRBJ1-2, with TRBD1 matching over 9 bases. The germline V gene has CDR1 SGHNT and CDR2 YENEEA. V dropped 3 bases and J dropped 8; count of bases not matched to a gene: 7. The CDR3 spans 14 residues.

The chain links TRBV11-3 to TRBJ2-7, with a weak D call TRBD2 (6 bases). In germline, CDR1 is SGHNT, CDR2 YENEEA. The CDR3 loop spans 14 amino acids. V shed 3 bases and J shed 3 bases, with 12 bases lying between them. For the CDR3, the DNA is TGTGCCAGCAGCTTGGCGGGGCTCGGCTACGAGCAGTACTTC. This sequence encodes CASSLAGLGYEQYF.

This chain joins TRBV5-1 and TRBJ1-1; no clear D gene. V dropped 4 bases and J dropped 8 bases, with 21 bases sitting between them. Per the germline V gene, CDR1 is SGHRS and CDR2 is YFSETQ. This CDR3 comprises 15 residues. The CDR3: CASSPGRWTILEAFF. CDR3 coding DNA: TGCGCCAGCAGCCCCGGCCGTTGGACCATCCTCGAAGCTTTCTTT.

This clone came up a few times. The rearrangement uses TRBV9 and TRBJ1-4; TRBD1 agrees at 11 bases. V gave up 3 bases and J gave up 10 bases; unmatched junction bases: 5. This CDR3 is built from 14 residues. Germline-derived CDR1 and CDR2 are SGDLS and YYNGEE. CDR3 nucleotide sequence: TGTGCCAGCAGCGGGACAGGGGGCTCCGGAAAACTGTTTTTT. Translating it yields CASSGTGGSGKLFF.

The chain joins TRBV30 to TRBJ1-2; no firm D call. The length of the CDR3 is 12 residues. The V end lost 5 bases, the J end lost 2 bases, and 9 bases lay between the germline ends. Germline V gene sequence: CDR1 GTSNPN, CDR2 SVGIG (reference sequence). CDR3 sequence (DNA): TGTGCCTGGGCCGGTGACAACTATGGCTACACCTTC. Protein sequence: CAWAGDNYGYTF.